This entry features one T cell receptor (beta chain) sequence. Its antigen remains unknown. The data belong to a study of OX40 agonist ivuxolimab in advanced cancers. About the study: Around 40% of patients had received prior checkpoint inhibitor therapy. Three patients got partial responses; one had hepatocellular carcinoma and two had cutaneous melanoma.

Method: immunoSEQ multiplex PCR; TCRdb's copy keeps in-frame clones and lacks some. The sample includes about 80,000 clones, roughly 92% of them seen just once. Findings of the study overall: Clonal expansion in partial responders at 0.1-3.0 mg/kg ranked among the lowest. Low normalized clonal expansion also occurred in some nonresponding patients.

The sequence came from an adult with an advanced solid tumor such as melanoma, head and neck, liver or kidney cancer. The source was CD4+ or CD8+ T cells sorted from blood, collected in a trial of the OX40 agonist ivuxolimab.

In DNA, the CDR3 is TGCAGTGTCAGAAGGAACGTCGAGCAGTACTTC. Amino acids: CSVRRNVEQYF. This chain links TRBV20-1 with TRBJ2-7; D ambiguous. Trimming removed 7 bases from V and 6 bases from J, with 13 bases in between. The germline CDR1 and CDR2 sequences are DFQATT and SNEGSKA (reference sequence). The CDR3 has 11 residues.